Following are 27 T cell receptor beta chains from one sample sequenced in a study of vaccination and CD4 T cells after COVID-19. Using its own MiXCR run on the PCR reads, TCRdb lists one record per CDR3 protein. The sample has about 19,000 distinct CDR3 sequences; around 62% are singletons. Here the sequenced sample was CD4+ T cells from blood, taken before SARS-CoV-2 vaccination. Every receptor here comes from a human donor who had recovered from COVID-19.

This sequence joins TRBV6-1 and TRBJ2-5; D is ambiguous. In germline, CDR1 is MNHNS, CDR2 SASEGT. Trimming stripped 4 bases from V and 0 bases from J, with 12 bases between. The CDR3 covers 15 residues. CDR3 DNA: TGTGCCAGCAGTGGGCCCGACCTAGACCAAGAGACCCAGTACTTC. Its translation is CASSGPDLDQETQYF.

V gene TRBV5-1 combines with J gene TRBJ1-1, with D hard to call. The CDR3 loop spans 11 amino acids. The ends were cut back, 9 bases at V and 4 bases at J, with 10 bases in the middle. The germline V gene encodes CDR1 SGHRS and CDR2 YFSETQ. The CDR3 region has the DNA TGCGCCACACAAAAGTCCACTGAAGCTTTCTTT. Protein: CATQKSTEAFF. The variable domain in full, with the rest retrieved from reference TRBV5-1 and TRBJ1-1, is KAGVTQTPRYLIKTRGQQVTLSCSPISGHRSVSWYQQTPGQGLQFLFEYFSETQRNKGNFPGRFSGRQFSNSRSEMNVSTLELGDSALYLCATQKSTEAFFGQGTRLTVV.

The chain uses TRBV20-1 and TRBJ2-1; D uncertain. Trimming shortened V by 0 bases and J by 4 bases, and 13 bases separated the two germline ends. There are 15 residues in the CDR3. Germline lookup yields CDR1 DFQATT and CDR2 SNEGSKA (reference sequence). CDR3 nucleotide sequence: TGCAGTGCTAGAGAGGCGTCGGGCAGTTACAATGAGCAGTTCTTC. It translates to CSAREASGSYNEQFF.

The rearrangement links TRBV5-5 to TRBJ2-3, with 10 nucleotides matching TRBD1. CDR1 and CDR2 from the germline V gene are SGHKS and YYEKEE (reference sequence). The CDR3 extends over 15 amino acids. V was clipped by 4 bases and J by 4 bases; unmatched bases: 6. CDR3 DNA sequence: TGTGCCAGCAGCCGGACAGGGGGGGCCCCAGATACGCAGTATTTT. Protein: CASSRTGGAPDTQYF. The full variable domain, with the rest looked up from reference TRBV5-5 and TRBJ2-3, is DAGVTQSPTHLIKTRGQQVTLRCSPISGHKSVSWYQQVLGQGPQFIFQYYEKEERGRGNFPDRFSARQFPNYSSELNVNALLLGDSALYLCASSRTGGAPDTQYFGPGTRLTVL.

The rearrangement joins TRBV20-1 to TRBJ2-7; 9 bases map to TRBD1. Germline assignment: CDR1 DFQATT and CDR2 SNEGSKA (reference sequence). V lost 5 bases, J lost 5 bases, and 13 bases stayed unmatched. There are 15 residues in the CDR3. The DNA for the CDR3 is TGCAGTGCTTACAATTCCGGGACAGGGCTCGACGAGCAGTACTTC. This sequence encodes CSAYNSGTGLDEQYF.

This chain joins TRBV27 and TRBJ2-5, with 7 bases matching TRBD2. Germline CDR1 is MNHEY and CDR2 is SMNVEV (reference sequence). V shed 1 base, J shed 4 bases, and the junction held 6 bases outside the gene matches. This CDR3 spans 15 amino acids. The CDR3: CASSLLRELGETQYF. The CDR3 DNA reads as TGTGCCAGCAGTTTATTGCGGGAGCTAGGAGAGACCCAGTACTTC.

The J gene is TRBJ1-3, the V gene TRBV6-1; TRBD1 matches 9 bases. This CDR3 has 16 residues. V was pared by 4 bases and J by 3 bases, with 7 bases of the junction left unmatched. Germline CDR1 is MNHNS and CDR2 is SASEGT. CDR3 sequence: CASSVLQGASGNTIYF. The CDR3 region has the DNA TGTGCCAGCAGTGTTCTACAGGGGGCTAGTGGAAACACCATATATTTT.

This clonotype has a handful of counts. This chain joins TRBV19 and TRBJ1-5, with unresolved D. Germline CDR1 LNHDA, CDR2 SQIVND (reference sequence). The CDR3 extends over 16 amino acids. Trimming took off 2 bases at V and 5 bases at J, with 16 bases between the two ends. In DNA, the CDR3 is TGTGCCAGTAGTATAAGGGCCCCAGGTGATTATCAGCCCCAGCATTTT. It codes for CASSIRAPGDYQPQHF.

Written as DNA, the CDR3 is TGCAGTGCTCCAAAACCTGGCACAGATACGCAGTATTTT. Its protein product is CSAPKPGTDTQYF. The J gene is TRBJ2-3, the V gene TRBV20-1; no reliable D call. CDR3 length equals 13 residues. Trimming removed 5 bases from V and 1 base from J, with 10 bases in between. Germline values: CDR1 DFQATT, CDR2 SNEGSKA (reference sequence).

The chain links TRBV18 to TRBJ2-7; D ambiguous. Trimming shortened V by 3 bases and J by 6 bases, and 12 bases separated the two germline ends. The CDR3 has 13 residues. The germline CDR1 and CDR2 sequences are KGHSH and LQKENI. CDR3 sequence: CASSPPSAREQYF. CDR3 bases: TGTGCCAGCTCACCCCCGTCAGCTCGCGAGCAGTACTTC.

This clonotype occurred a few times. The V and J genes are TRBV15 and TRBJ1-2; D is perhaps TRBD1 (5 bases). Per the germline V gene, CDR1 is LNHNV and CDR2 is YYDKDF (reference sequence). The CDR3 contains 14 residues. The V gene lost 0 bases and the J gene lost 4 bases, with 9 bases spanning the gap. CDR3 nucleotides: TGTGCCACCAGCAGAGATCAGGGAATCTATGGCTACACCTTC. It specifies CATSRDQGIYGYTF.

In its sample, this clonotype was seen once. The chain combines TRBV20-1 with TRBJ2-1; tentative D call: TRBD2 (6 bases). Germline lookup yields CDR1 DFQATT and CDR2 SNEGSKA (reference sequence). The germline V and J ends were trimmed by 6 bases and 8 bases, with 14 bases remaining between them. This CDR3 is 12 amino acids long. The CDR3, as DNA: TGCAGTGCCAGTGGGTCGGGAGATGAGCAGTTCTTC. It specifies CSASGSGDEQFF.

This chain connects TRBV19 to TRBJ2-1, with D perhaps being TRBD1 or TRBD2 (5 bases each). The CDR3 extends over 14 amino acids. Germline CDR1 LNHDA, CDR2 SQIVND (reference sequence). V was clipped by 7 bases and J by 8 bases, with 18 bases between them. In DNA form, the CDR3 reads TGTGCCAGTAATATGGGGGAGTCTAGGGATGAGCAGTTCTTC. It translates to CASNMGESRDEQFF. Together with reference TRBV19 and TRBJ2-1, the CDR3 gives the full variable domain: DGGITQSPKYLFRKEGQNVTLSCEQNLNHDAMYWYRQDPGQGLRLIYYSQIVNDFQKGDIAEGYSVSREKKESFPLTVTSAQKNPTAFYLCASNMGESRDEQFFGPGTRLTVL.

This clonotype was counted between two and nine times. The rearrangement links TRBV2 to TRBJ2-2; D gene ambiguous. This CDR3 region has 14 residues. Trimming cost V 3 bases and J 2 bases, with 7 bases left between them. From germline, CDR1 is SNHLY and CDR2 FYNNEI. Written as DNA, the CDR3 is TGTGCCAGCAGTGAGAGCGTTAACACCGGGGAGCTGTTTTTT. Its protein is CASSESVNTGELFF. The full variable domain, completed using reference TRBV2 and TRBJ2-2, is EPEVTQTPSHQVTQMGQEVILRCVPISNHLYFYWYRQILGQKVEFLVSFYNNEISEKSEIFDDQFSVERPDGSNFTLKIRSTKLEDSAMYFCASSESVNTGELFFGEGSRLTVL.

The chain joins TRBV6-4 to TRBJ1-5; 9 bases match TRBD1. V lost 5 bases to trimming and J lost 6 bases; unmatched junction nucleotides: 2. The CDR3 covers 13 residues. The germline gives CDR1 MRHNA, CDR2 SNTAGT. The chain's CDR3 is CASSRQGGQPQHF. CDR3 bases: TGTGCCAGCAGTCGACAGGGGGGTCAGCCCCAGCATTTT.

The chain is built from TRBV19 and TRBJ1-2; 9 bases match TRBD1. The V and J ends lost 7 bases and 8 bases, in that order; junction bases with no gene match: 14. CDR3 size: 15 residues. Germline CDR1 reads LNHDA; CDR2 reads SQIVND (reference sequence). CDR3 coding DNA: TGTGCCAGTATGAAACCGGGACAGGGTTGGCAAGGCTACACCTTC. It is translated as CASMKPGQGWQGYTF.

The DNA for the CDR3 is TGTGCCAGCAGTTCTAATCTCGACCAATATCAGCCCCAGCATTTT. This sequence encodes CASSSNLDQYQPQHF. V is TRBV12-3 or TRBV12-4 and J is TRBJ1-5, with unresolved D. This CDR3 spans 15 amino acids. V was shortened by 4 bases and J by 5 bases, with 15 bases between the two germline ends.

V and J are TRBV27 and TRBJ2-7, with D perhaps matching TRBD1 (5 bases). Trimming stripped 3 bases from V and 3 bases from J, with 12 bases between. Germline loops: CDR1 MNHEY, CDR2 SMNVEV (reference sequence). The CDR3 spans 14 residues. For the CDR3, the DNA is TGTGCCAGCAGTTTCGCCTCAGGGCGCTACGAGCAGTACTTC. Translating gives CASSFASGRYEQYF.

The chain joins TRBV28 to TRBJ1-4; D is ambiguous. The CDR3 contains 14 residues. Trimming shortened V by 4 bases and J by 0 bases, and 6 bases separated the two germline ends. Germline V lookup: CDR1 MDHEN, CDR2 SYDVKM. The CDR3 nucleotides are TGTGCCAGCAGTTCCGCGCCAACTAATGAAAAACTGTTTTTT. Amino acid sequence: CASSSAPTNEKLFF.

The chain uses TRBV27 and TRBJ1-5; TRBD1 agrees at 7 bases. CDR1 is MNHEY and CDR2 is SMNVEV in the germline V gene (reference sequence). V lost 6 bases, J lost 1 base, and 6 bases stayed unmatched. The CDR3 is made up of 15 amino acids. In DNA form, the CDR3 reads TGTGCCAGCAGCCCGACAGGGACGAGCAATCAGCCCCAGCATTTT. Its protein is CASSPTGTSNQPQHF.

This clonotype was counted once. The chain uses TRBV7-3 and TRBJ2-3; either TRBD1 or TRBD2 may supply D (5 bases each). V was trimmed by 5 bases and J by 0 bases, leaving 18 bases between them. Per the germline V gene, CDR1 is SGHTA and CDR2 is FQGTGA. There are 17 residues in the CDR3. Here the CDR3 DNA reads TGTGCCAGCAGCCCGGGATTCCGGGACGCAAGCACAGATACGCAGTATTTT. Translating it yields CASSPGFRDASTDTQYF.

This clonotype was seen more than once but under ten times. V is TRBV6-1 and J is TRBJ2-7; no firm D call. This CDR3 contains 12 residues. Germline V gene lookup returns CDR1 MNHNS and CDR2 SASEGT. V was clipped by 5 bases and J by 5 bases, with 10 bases between them. The CDR3 is CASSRLTNEQYF. The CDR3 DNA sequence: TGTGCCAGCAGTCGATTAACTAACGAGCAGTACTTC.

This clonotype was observed a few times. This chain links TRBV20-1 with TRBJ2-5; D is unclear. The CDR3 is 13 residues long. Germline V lookup: CDR1 DFQATT, CDR2 SNEGSKA (reference sequence). The ends were cut back, 0 bases at V and 2 bases at J, with 7 bases in the middle. The CDR3 here is CSARESLQETQYF. In DNA, the CDR3 is TGCAGTGCTAGAGAGTCTCTGCAAGAGACCCAGTACTTC.

The gene calls are TRBV7-2 and TRBJ2-6; 11 nucleotides match TRBD1. Germline V gene data show CDR1 as SGHTA and CDR2 as FQGNSA. The CDR3 is 19 residues long. J gave up 1 base and V 4 bases, and 9 bases lay outside the gene matches. CDR3 DNA: TGTGCCAGCAGCTCGACCCCCGGGACAGGGGGGTCTGGGGCCAACGTCCTGACTTTC. Protein: CASSSTPGTGGSGANVLTF.

This chain joins TRBV2 and TRBJ1-2; 9 bases are shared with TRBD1. V was pared by 4 bases and J by 3 bases, with 0 bases of the junction left unmatched. This CDR3 has 13 residues. Germline assignment: CDR1 SNHLY and CDR2 FYNNEI. The CDR3 reads CASSGQGDYGYTF. CDR3 nucleotide sequence: TGTGCCAGCAGTGGACAGGGGGACTATGGCTACACCTTC.

The rearrangement joins TRBV5-4 to TRBJ2-5, with D maybe TRBD1 (6 bases). Trimming took off 0 bases at V and 6 bases at J, with 18 bases between the two ends. CDR1 SGHNT and CDR2 YYREEE come from the germline V gene (reference sequence). The CDR3 loop spans 16 amino acids. The CDR3 DNA is TGTGCCAGCAGCTTGGCCCCCCGTACAGGGCAGAAGACCCAGTACTTC. It is translated as CASSLAPRTGQKTQYF.

The CDR3 protein is CASKTGTRDGTDTQYF. CDR3 nucleotide sequence: TGTGCCAGCAAGACCGGGACTAGGGATGGTACAGATACGCAGTATTTT. The chain combines TRBV2 with TRBJ2-3; 8 bases are a match to TRBD2. Germline V CDR1 and CDR2: SNHLY, FYNNEI. The V gene end was trimmed by 7 bases and the J gene end by 3 bases; junction bases not matched to a gene: 12. The length of the CDR3 is 16 residues.